Shown below are 8 T cell receptor beta chains from a single sample sequenced in a study of Ad26.COV2.S vaccination and SARS-CoV-2 variants. Treatment denoted: over 15 received Ad26.COV2.S at low or high dose, single or two shots; roughly 5 received placebo; per-sample allocation not given. The study sampled participants on day 63 after the first vaccine or placebo injection. Repertoires were generated with immunoSEQ multiplex PCR, while TCRdb's copy carries only in-frame clones and drops some. The sample contains about 680,000 clones, approximately 88% of which appear only once. The sequenced sample was peripheral blood, obtained in a trial of Ad26.COV2.S vaccine versus placebo. These receptors were taken from a person between 18 and 59 years old who received the Ad26.COV2.S COVID-19 vaccine or a placebo.

The chain has TRBV10-3 and TRBJ1-1, with 7 bases aligning to TRBD1. Germline CDR1 and CDR2: ENHRY and SYGVKD. Trimming at V came to 5 bases and at J to 3 bases, leaving 9 bases not matched to a gene. This CDR3 comprises 15 residues. CDR3 in DNA: TGTGCCATCAGTCGGACAGGCCTGGGGTACACTGAAGCTTTCTTT. It specifies CAISRTGLGYTEAFF.

This clone was observed a single time. CDR3 coding DNA: TGTGCCAGCAGTTACTCGGGGGAGGGCTACACCTTC. As protein: CASSYSGEGYTF. V is TRBV6-6 and J is TRBJ1-2, with TRBD1 as a possible D gene (5 bases). In germline, CDR1 is MNHNY, CDR2 SVGAGI (reference sequence). The length of the CDR3 is 12 residues. V gave up 0 bases and J gave up 8 bases, with 7 bases separating them.

The rearrangement links TRBV21-1 to TRBJ2-3; the table calls TRBD2, which could not be checked here. TRBV21-1 has pseudogene status. This CDR3 is built from 16 residues. The CDR3 DNA reads TGTGCCAGCAGCAAAGGACTAGCGGGAGGGTCAGATACGCAGTATTTT. It translates to CASSKGLAGGSDTQYF.

This clone was seen just once. The chain employs TRBV6-5 and TRBJ2-3, with D unclear. The CDR3 has 14 residues. Trimming stripped 2 bases from V and 0 bases from J, with 6 bases between. Germline CDR1 reads MNHEY; CDR2 reads SVGAGI. The CDR3 bases are TGTGCCAGCAGTTACACCCAGAGCACAGATACGCAGTATTTT. The encoded protein is CASSYTQSTDTQYF.

This clone was observed a single time. The genes are TRBV18 and TRBJ2-1, with TRBD2 matching 12 bases. This CDR3 is built from 17 residues. The J segment lost 5 bases and the V segment lost 2 bases, leaving 7 bases of the junction unmatched. Germline values: CDR1 KGHSH, CDR2 LQKENI. CDR3 sequence: CASSPRTSGTGDNEQFF. The CDR3, as DNA: TGTGCCAGCTCACCAAGGACTAGCGGGACAGGGGACAATGAGCAGTTCTTC.

The chain recombines TRBV7-2 with TRBJ2-1, with 10 bases matching TRBD2. The CDR3 totals 16 residues. Germline V lookup: CDR1 SGHTA, CDR2 FQGNSA. The V and J ends lost 5 bases and 9 bases, in that order; junction bases with no gene match: 13. This CDR3 reads CASSPSSGSGLREQFF. Here the CDR3 DNA reads TGTGCCAGCAGCCCTTCTAGCGGGAGTGGATTGCGTGAGCAGTTCTTC.

The chain is built from TRBV6-4 and TRBJ1-5; 9 bases are a match to TRBD1. V lost 9 bases, J lost 5 bases, and 14 bases stayed unmatched. The germline CDR1 and CDR2 sequences are MRHNA and SNTAGT. This CDR3 is 16 amino acids long. The CDR3 sequence is CASYTGGEAGYQPQHF. The DNA of the CDR3 is TGTGCCAGTTATACAGGGGGCGAAGCGGGGTATCAGCCCCAGCATTTT.

The chain uses TRBV7-8 and TRBJ1-6, with D unresolved. Deletions cut 5 bases from V and 10 bases from J, with 9 bases between. The CDR3 spans 12 residues. Germline CDR1 and CDR2: SGHVS and FQNEAQ. For the CDR3, the DNA is TGTGCCAGCAGCCCCCCCACCTCACCCCTCCACTTT. This gives the protein CASSPPTSPLHF.